This T cell receptor beta chain was recorded in a study of monozygotic twins with inflammatory bowel disease. A word on this clonotype: Its antigen is not known.

Germline CDR1 is MDHEN and CDR2 is SYDVKM. The CDR3 is made up of 13 amino acids. Study results and caveats: Between concordant and discordant twins, repertoire similarity failed to differ, a result that limited power may explain.

TCRdb processed the 5' RACE reads again and assigns one entry to each CDR3 protein, with no DNA. The sample's table shows under 200,000 distinct CDR3 sequences. No sorting of T cells preceded isolation of total RNA from whole blood. The chain uses TRBV28 and TRBJ1-2; there is no DNA to check the TCRdb D call of TRBD1. This TCR came from a human donor with ulcerative colitis or Crohn's disease, or a healthy co-twin of an affected twin (not recorded which). The sequenced sample consisted of blood. The CDR3 loop reads CASSSGTGKGYTF.